Listed below are T cell receptor beta chains from one sample, sequenced in a study of T cell responses to AZD1222 COVID-19 vaccine. Assay: immunoSEQ multiplex PCR; the TCRdb copy retains only in-frame clones and omits some. This sample has approximately 100,000 clones, with approximately 91% found just once. The sample in question was peripheral blood, obtained on day 0 of AZD1222 vaccination. The source is an adult in good health. Each CDR3 is given with its conserved first and last residue. A D gene is named only where the DNA matches it firmly. Clone size is given for some rows only: seen once, a few or many times, or a class if the clone is expanded.

>NA|TRBV5-6|TRBJ2-2|NA
TGTGCCAGCAGCTTGTGGGGAAGAGCCGGGGAGCTGTTTTTT
CASSLWGRAGELFF
>NA|TRBV4-1|TRBJ2-1|TRBD2
TGCGCCAGCAGCCAGGGACTAGCGAGAAATGAGCAGTTCTTC
CASSQGLARNEQFF
>NA|TRBV6-2/TRBV6-3|TRBJ2-7|NA
TGTGCCAGCAGTTGGCTATCCTACGAGCAGTACTTC
CASSWLSYEQYF
>few|TRBV11-1|TRBJ1-1|TRBD1
TGTGCCAGCAGCTTAGACAGGGGGAACACTGAAGCTTTCTTT
CASSLDRGNTEAFF
>once|TRBV7-3|TRBJ2-1|TRBD2
TGTGCCAGCAGCAAAACTAGCGGGAGAGTAAATGAGCAGTTCTTC
CASSKTSGRVNEQFF
>NA|TRBV27|TRBJ1-2|NA
TGTGCCAGCGGCCGCTGGGTTGATGGCTACACCTTC
CASGRWVDGYTF
>NA|TRBV21-1|TRBJ1-1|NA
TGTGCCAGCAGCTGGGACAGGGGACTGAACACTGAAGCTTTCTTT
CASSWDRGLNTEAFF
>NA|TRBV12-2|TRBJ1-5|NA
TGTGCAAGTCGCTTAGATCGCGCGTATAGCAATCAGCCCCAGCATTTT
CASRLDRAYSNQPQHF
>once|TRBV18|TRBJ2-7|NA
TGTGCCAGCTCACCACCGGTGAACTACGAGCAGTACTTC
CASSPPVNYEQYF
>NA|TRBV11-2|TRBJ2-7|NA
TGTGCCAGCAGCTTAGATCGGCATTCTCACGAGCAGTACTTC
CASSLDRHSHEQYF
>NA|TRBV3-1/TRBV3-2|TRBJ2-7|TRBD1
TGTGCCAGCAGCCCCCCGGGACAGAACCTCCGGGGGCAGTACTTC
CASSPPGQNLRGQYF
>NA|TRBV12-3/TRBV12-4|TRBJ1-2|NA
TGTGCCAGCAGTTTACTCAACTATGGCTACACCTTC
CASSLLNYGYTF
>NA|TRBV12-3/TRBV12-4|TRBJ2-4|NA
TGTGCCAGTTTAAGGGGGAAAGAAAACATTCAGTACTTC
CASLRGKENIQYF
>NA|TRBV5-8|TRBJ1-3|NA
TGTGCCAGCAGCAAGACAGGTTTCGGGCCTGGAAACACCATATATTTT
CASSKTGFGPGNTIYF
>NA|TRBV2|TRBJ2-3|TRBD1
TGTGCCAGCAGTGAACACCGGGGGACAGGGGGACTCAGGGATACGCAGTATTTT
CASSEHRGTGGLRDTQYF
>NA|TRBV3-1/TRBV3-2|TRBJ2-5|TRBD2
TGTGCCAGCAGCCAAAGTTTAGCGGGGGCCGACCAAGAGACCCAGTACTTC
CASSQSLAGADQETQYF
>once|TRBV7-7|TRBJ2-5|TRBD2
TGTGCTAGCAGCTACACATGGACTAGCGGGGGGGAGACCCAGTACTTC
CASSYTWTSGGETQYF
>NA|TRBV7-9|TRBJ1-2|NA
TGTGCCAGCAGCTTAGCGAGTACGTATGGCTACACCTTC
CASSLASTYGYTF
>NA|TRBV6-5|TRBJ1-2|NA
TGTGCCAGCCGATTGGGGGGTGCTAACTATGGCTACACCTTC
CASRLGGANYGYTF
>NA|TRBV15|TRBJ1-2|TRBD1
TGTGCCACCAGCAGTAGAGGCGGACAGGAGCCGAACTATGGCTACACCTTC
CATSSRGGQEPNYGYTF
>NA|TRBV7-9|TRBJ1-6|NA
TGTGCCAGCAGCGACAGACTCAAGGGTTCACCCCTCCACTTT
CASSDRLKGSPLHF
>NA|TRBV11-2|TRBJ2-7|TRBD1
TGTGCCAGCAGCCGGGACAGGTTAGAGGACGAGCAGTACTTC
CASSRDRLEDEQYF
>NA|TRBV28|TRBJ1-4|NA
TGTGCCAGCAGTCGAAGGAATACCTGGGTTGAAAAACTGTTTTTT
CASSRRNTWVEKLFF
>NA|TRBV19|TRBJ2-1|NA
TGTGCCAGTAGTCCCCATTGGGAGAACGGTGAGCAGTTCTTC
CASSPHWENGEQFF
>NA|TRBV7-3|TRBJ2-2|NA
TGTGCCAGCAGCTGGACATCTAGCCGTGACACCGGGGAGCTGTTTTTT
CASSWTSSRDTGELFF